The 9 T cell receptor beta chains given below trace back to one sample, sequenced in a study of T cell responses to AZD1222 COVID-19 vaccine. TCRdb's copy holds only in-frame clones and misses some; the assay was immunoSEQ multiplex PCR. The sample lists 120,000 to 150,000 clones, 91% occurring once. The sequenced sample was peripheral blood, obtained on day 0 of AZD1222 vaccination. Receptors were obtained from an adult in good health.

The chain combines TRBV13 with TRBJ1-2; D remains ambiguous. Trimming stripped 0 bases from V and 2 bases from J, with 7 bases between. Germline-derived CDR1 and CDR2 are PRHDT and FYEKMQ (reference sequence). CDR3 length: 14 residues. The CDR3 DNA reads as TGTGCCAGCAGCTTAGGACGAGGAAACTATGGCTACACCTTC. Protein product: CASSLGRGNYGYTF.

The chain couples TRBV27 to TRBJ2-7; the match to TRBD1 covers 7 bases. This CDR3 is built from 15 residues. CDR1 MNHEY and CDR2 SMNVEV come from the germline V gene (reference sequence). V shed 4 bases, J shed 3 bases, and the junction held 9 bases outside the gene matches. DNA for the CDR3: TGTGCCAGCAGTTCCTTGTCGGGACAGCTCTACGAGCAGTACTTC. Residues: CASSSLSGQLYEQYF.

The chain links TRBV5-6 to TRBJ2-5; 7 bases map to TRBD2. This CDR3 region has 16 residues. Germline V CDR1 and CDR2: SGHDT, YYEEEE. With V trimmed by 4 bases and J by 2 bases, 11 bases remained unmatched. The CDR3 sequence: CASSLPGEGGQETQYF. DNA of the CDR3: TGTGCCAGCAGCCTACCGGGGGAGGGAGGTCAAGAGACCCAGTACTTC.

V gene TRBV28 combines with J gene TRBJ2-3, with unresolved D. Germline lookup yields CDR1 MDHEN and CDR2 SYDVKM. V lost 4 bases and J 2 bases, leaving 16 bases between the germline ends. The CDR3 length is 16 residues. The CDR3 sequence: CASSSSWGSSTDTQYF. In DNA form, the CDR3 reads TGTGCCAGCAGTTCTTCATGGGGTAGTTCCACAGATACGCAGTATTTT.

V gene TRBV5-6 combines with J gene TRBJ2-7; D is unresolved. Trimming shortened V by 2 bases and J by 7 bases, and 19 bases separated the two germline ends. Germline V gene data show CDR1 as SGHDT and CDR2 as YYEEEE. This CDR3 is built from 15 residues. The CDR3 loop reads CASSFSHLFSSEQYF. CDR3 nucleotide sequence: TGTGCCAGCAGCTTTTCTCACCTCTTCTCCTCAGAGCAGTACTTC.

The chain is built from TRBV10-3 and TRBJ2-3; D gene ambiguous. The V end lost 3 bases, the J end lost 0 bases, and 10 bases lay between the germline ends. CDR1 ENHRY and CDR2 SYGVKD come from the germline V gene. The CDR3 is 15 residues long. The chain's CDR3 is CAISEAVHSTDTQYF. The CDR3 nucleotides are TGTGCCATCAGTGAAGCTGTACATAGCACAGATACGCAGTATTTT.

The chain joins TRBV15 to TRBJ1-3, with D unclear. Germline V gene data show CDR1 as LNHNV and CDR2 as YYDKDF (reference sequence). CDR3 size: 16 residues. V was trimmed by 3 bases and J by 3 bases, leaving 15 bases between them. The CDR3 loop is CATSSVGFGGGNTIYF. The CDR3 nucleotides are TGTGCCACCAGCAGTGTAGGGTTCGGAGGTGGAAACACCATATATTTT. Supplemented by reference TRBV15 and TRBJ1-3, the full variable domain reads DAMVIQNPRYQVTQFGKPVTLSCSQTLNHNVMYWYQQKSSQAPKLLFHYYDKDFNNEADTPDNFQSRRPNTSFCFLDIRSPGLGDTAMYLCATSSVGFGGGNTIYFGEGSWLTVV.

V and J are TRBV5-6 and TRBJ1-2, with a tentative D call TRBD1 (5 bases). Trimming removed 1 base at V and 4 bases at J, with 11 bases between. CDR1 is SGHDT and CDR2 is YYEEEE in the germline V gene. The CDR3 has 14 residues. In nucleotides, the CDR3 is TGTGCCAGCAGCTTGTACGGGGGGTCCTATGGCTACACCTTC. Translated: CASSLYGGSYGYTF.

The chain employs TRBV10-1 and TRBJ1-6; D unclear. Per the germline V gene, CDR1 is WNHNN and CDR2 is SYGVQD (reference sequence). The CDR3 sequence is 13 residues long. V was shortened by 8 bases and J by 2 bases, with 7 bases between the two germline ends. CDR3 coding DNA: TGCGCCAGCCCGGGGACCTATAATTCACCCCTCCACTTT. Translating it yields CASPGTYNSPLHF.